This T cell receptor beta chain was recorded in a study of T cells in localized non-small cell lung cancer. Overall study results and limits: Adjacent lung exhibited a median of approximately 59 among the 100 most abundant tumor clones. Maximal T cell clonality occurred in uninvolved adjacent lung, with tumor ranking below it. Longer overall survival associated with higher blood T cell density; shorter survival with higher adjacent-lung clonality.

This clone was counted only a few times. Its antigen is unidentified. This CDR3 has 13 residues. V lost 6 bases and J lost 2, with 10 bases in between. Germline CDR1 and CDR2: KGHSH and LQKENI. The assay was immunoSEQ multiplex PCR, and TCRdb's table has in-frame clones only and misses some. This repertoire shows around 45,000 clones, around 83% found once; its top ten account for 2.5%. The sample consisted of PBMCs, taken before any cancer treatment. The rearrangement links TRBV18 to TRBJ1-1, with D uncertain. This clonotype was sampled from a man aged 40 to 75 with stage II lung adenocarcinoma. The CDR3 region is CASSINKNTEAFF. The CDR3 DNA sequence: TGTGCCAGCTCCATAAATAAAAACACTGAAGCTTTCTTT.